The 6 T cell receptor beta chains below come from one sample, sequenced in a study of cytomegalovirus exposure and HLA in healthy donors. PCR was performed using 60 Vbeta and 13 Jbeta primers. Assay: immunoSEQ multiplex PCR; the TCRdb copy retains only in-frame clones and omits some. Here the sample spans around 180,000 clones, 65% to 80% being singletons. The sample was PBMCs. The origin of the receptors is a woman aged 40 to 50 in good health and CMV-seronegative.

CDR3 sequence (DNA): TGTGCCAGCAGCTTAGACGGGAGGGGGTACAATGAGCAGTTCTTC. Its protein product is CASSLDGRGYNEQFF. V gene TRBV7-2 combines with J gene TRBJ2-1; the match to TRBD2 covers 8 bases. After removal of 1 base from V and 4 bases from J, the junction contained 3 bases not matched to a gene. The CDR3 extends over 15 amino acids. Germline CDR1 and CDR2: SGHTA and FQGNSA.

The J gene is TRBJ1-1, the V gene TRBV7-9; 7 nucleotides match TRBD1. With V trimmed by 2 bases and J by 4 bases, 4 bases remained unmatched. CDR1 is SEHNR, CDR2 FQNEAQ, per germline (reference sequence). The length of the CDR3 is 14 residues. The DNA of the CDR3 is TGTGCCAGCAGCTTATTACAGGGGACCACTGAAGCTTTCTTT. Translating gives CASSLLQGTTEAFF.

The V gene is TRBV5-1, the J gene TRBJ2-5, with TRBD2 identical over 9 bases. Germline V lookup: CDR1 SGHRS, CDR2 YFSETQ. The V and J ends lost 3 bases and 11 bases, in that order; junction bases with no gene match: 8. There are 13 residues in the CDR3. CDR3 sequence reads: CASSWTASGEQYF. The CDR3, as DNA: TGCGCCAGCAGCTGGACGGCTAGCGGGGAGCAGTACTTC. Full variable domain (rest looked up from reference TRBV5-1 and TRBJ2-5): KAGVTQTPRYLIKTRGQQVTLSCSPISGHRSVSWYQQTPGQGLQFLFEYFSETQRNKGNFPGRFSGRQFSNSRSEMNVSTLELGDSALYLCASSWTASGEQYFGPGTRLLVL.

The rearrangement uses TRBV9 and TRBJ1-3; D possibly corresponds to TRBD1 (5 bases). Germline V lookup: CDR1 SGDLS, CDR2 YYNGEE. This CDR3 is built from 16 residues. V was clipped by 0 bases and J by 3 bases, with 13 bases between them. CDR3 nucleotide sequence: TGTGCCAGCAGCGTAGCGACTCAACAGGTTGGAAACACCATATATTTT. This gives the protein CASSVATQQVGNTIYF. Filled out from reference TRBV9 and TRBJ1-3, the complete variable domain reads DSGVTQTPKHLITATGQRVTLRCSPRSGDLSVYWYQQSLDQGLQFLIQYYNGEERAKGNILERFSAQQFPDLHSELNLSSLELGDSALYFCASSVATQQVGNTIYFGEGSWLTVV.

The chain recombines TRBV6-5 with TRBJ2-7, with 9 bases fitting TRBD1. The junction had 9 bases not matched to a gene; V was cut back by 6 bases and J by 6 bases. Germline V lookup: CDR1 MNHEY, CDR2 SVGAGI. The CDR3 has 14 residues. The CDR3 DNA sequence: TGTGCCAGCAGAGGACAGGGGAAGAGTTCCGAGCAGTACTTC. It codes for CASRGQGKSSEQYF.

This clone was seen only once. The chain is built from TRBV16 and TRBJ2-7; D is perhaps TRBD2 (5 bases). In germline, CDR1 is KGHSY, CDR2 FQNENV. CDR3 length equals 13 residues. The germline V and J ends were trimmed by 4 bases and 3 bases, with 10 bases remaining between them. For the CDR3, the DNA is TGTGCCAGCAGCCGAGGGCCGGACTACGAGCAGTACTTC. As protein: CASSRGPDYEQYF.